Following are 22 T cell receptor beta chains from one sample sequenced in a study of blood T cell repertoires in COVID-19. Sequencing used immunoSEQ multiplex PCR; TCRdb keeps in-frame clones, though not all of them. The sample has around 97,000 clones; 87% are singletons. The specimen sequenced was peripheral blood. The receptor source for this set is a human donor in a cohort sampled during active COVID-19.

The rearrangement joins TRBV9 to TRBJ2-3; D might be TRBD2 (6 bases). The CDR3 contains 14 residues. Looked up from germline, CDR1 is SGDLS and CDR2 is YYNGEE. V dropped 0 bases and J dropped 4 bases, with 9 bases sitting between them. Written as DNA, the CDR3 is TGTGCCAGCAGCGTAGACGGGAGTTCAGATACGCAGTATTTT. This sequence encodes CASSVDGSSDTQYF.

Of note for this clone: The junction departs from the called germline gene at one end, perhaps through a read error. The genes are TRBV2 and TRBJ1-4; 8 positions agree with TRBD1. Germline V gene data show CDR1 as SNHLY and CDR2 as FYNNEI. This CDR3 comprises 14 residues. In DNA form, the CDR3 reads TGTGCCAGCAGGATTGGACAGGGATATGAAAAGCTGTTTTTT. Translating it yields CASRIGQGYEKLFF.

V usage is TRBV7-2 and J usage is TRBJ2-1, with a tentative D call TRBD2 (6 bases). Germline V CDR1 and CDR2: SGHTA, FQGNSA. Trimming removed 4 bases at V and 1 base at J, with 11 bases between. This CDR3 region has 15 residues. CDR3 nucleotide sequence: TGTGCCAGCAGCTCCGGGGGTGGGTCCTACAATGAGCAGTTCTTC. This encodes CASSSGGGSYNEQFF.

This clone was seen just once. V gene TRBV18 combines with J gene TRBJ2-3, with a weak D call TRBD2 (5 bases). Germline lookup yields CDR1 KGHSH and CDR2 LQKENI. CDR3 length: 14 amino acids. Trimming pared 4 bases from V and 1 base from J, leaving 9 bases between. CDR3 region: CASSRETGTDTQYF. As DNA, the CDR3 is TGTGCCAGCTCACGGGAGACTGGCACAGATACGCAGTATTTT.

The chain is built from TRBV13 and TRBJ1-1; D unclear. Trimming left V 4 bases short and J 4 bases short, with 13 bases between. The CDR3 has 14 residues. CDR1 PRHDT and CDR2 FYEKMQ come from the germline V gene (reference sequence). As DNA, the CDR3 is TGTGCCAGCAGCTGGATTGGAGACCCCACTGAAGCTTTCTTT. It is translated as CASSWIGDPTEAFF.

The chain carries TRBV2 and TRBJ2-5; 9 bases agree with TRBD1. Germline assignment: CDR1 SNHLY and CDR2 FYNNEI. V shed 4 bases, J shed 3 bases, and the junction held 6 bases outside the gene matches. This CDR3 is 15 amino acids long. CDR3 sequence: CASSVPGQGEETQYF. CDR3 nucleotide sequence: TGTGCCAGCAGTGTCCCGGGACAGGGAGAAGAGACCCAGTACTTC.

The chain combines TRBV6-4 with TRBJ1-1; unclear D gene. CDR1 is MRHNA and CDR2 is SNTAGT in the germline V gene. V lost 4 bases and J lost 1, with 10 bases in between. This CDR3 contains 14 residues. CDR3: CASSVSPGNTEAFF. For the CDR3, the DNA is TGTGCCAGCAGTGTAAGCCCAGGGAACACTGAAGCTTTCTTT.

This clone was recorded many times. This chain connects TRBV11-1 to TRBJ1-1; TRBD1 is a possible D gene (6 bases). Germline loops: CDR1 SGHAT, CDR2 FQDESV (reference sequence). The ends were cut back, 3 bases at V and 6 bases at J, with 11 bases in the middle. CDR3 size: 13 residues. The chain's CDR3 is CASSFGGWAEAFF. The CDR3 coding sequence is TGTGCCAGCAGCTTTGGGGGCTGGGCTGAAGCTTTCTTT. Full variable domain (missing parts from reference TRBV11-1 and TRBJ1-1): EAEVAQSPRYKITEKSQAVAFWCDPISGHATLYWYRQILGQGPELLVQFQDESVVDDSQLPKDRFSAERLKGVDSTLKIQPAELGDSAMYLCASSFGGWAEAFFGQGTRLTVV.

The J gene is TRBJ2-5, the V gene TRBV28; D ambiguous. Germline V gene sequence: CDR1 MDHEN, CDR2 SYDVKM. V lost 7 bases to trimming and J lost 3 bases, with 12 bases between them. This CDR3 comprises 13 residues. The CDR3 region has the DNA TGTGCCAGCACTAAGCGCTGGGAAGAGACCCAGTACTTC. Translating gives CASTKRWEETQYF. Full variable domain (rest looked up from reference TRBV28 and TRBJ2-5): DVKVTQSSRYLVKRTGEKVFLECVQDMDHENMFWYRQDPGLGLRLIYFSYDVKMKEKGDIPEGYSVSREKKERFSLILESASTNQTSMYLCASTKRWEETQYFGPGTRLLVL.

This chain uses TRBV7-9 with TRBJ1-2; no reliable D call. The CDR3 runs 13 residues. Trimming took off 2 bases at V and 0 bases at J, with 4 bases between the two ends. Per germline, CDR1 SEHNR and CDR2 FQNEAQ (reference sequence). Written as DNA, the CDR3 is TGTGCCAGCAGCTTACGGGCTAACTATGGCTACACCTTC. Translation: CASSLRANYGYTF.

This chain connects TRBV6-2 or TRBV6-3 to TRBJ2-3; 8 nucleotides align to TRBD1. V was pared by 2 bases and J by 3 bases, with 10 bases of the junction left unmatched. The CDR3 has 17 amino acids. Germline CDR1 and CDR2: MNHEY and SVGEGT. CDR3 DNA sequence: TGTGCCAGCAGTTACACTGGGCAGGGGGCTCGTACAGATACGCAGTATTTT. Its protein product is CASSYTGQGARTDTQYF.

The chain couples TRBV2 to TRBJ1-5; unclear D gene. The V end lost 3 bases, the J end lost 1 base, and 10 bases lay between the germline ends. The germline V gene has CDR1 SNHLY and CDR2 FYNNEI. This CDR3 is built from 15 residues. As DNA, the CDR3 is TGTGCCAGCAGTGATCCCAGGCAAAGCAATCAGCCCCAGCATTTT. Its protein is CASSDPRQSNQPQHF.

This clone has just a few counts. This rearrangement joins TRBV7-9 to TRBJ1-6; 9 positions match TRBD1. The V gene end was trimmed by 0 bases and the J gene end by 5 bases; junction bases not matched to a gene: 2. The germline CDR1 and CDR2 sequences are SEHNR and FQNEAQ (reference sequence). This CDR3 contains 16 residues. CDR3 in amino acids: CASSLARTGDNSPLHF. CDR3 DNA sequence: TGTGCCAGCAGCTTAGCCAGGACAGGGGATAATTCACCCCTCCACTTT. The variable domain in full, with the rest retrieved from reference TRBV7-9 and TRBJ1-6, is DTGVSQNPRHKITKRGQNVTFRCDPISEHNRLYWYRQTLGQGPEFLTYFQNEAQLEKSRLLSDRFSAERPKGSFSTLEIQRTEQGDSAMYLCASSLARTGDNSPLHFGNGTRLTVT.

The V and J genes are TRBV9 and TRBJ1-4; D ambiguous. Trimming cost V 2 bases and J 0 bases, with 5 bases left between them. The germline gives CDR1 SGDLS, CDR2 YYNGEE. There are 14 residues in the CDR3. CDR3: CASSVQTTNEKLFF. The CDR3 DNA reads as TGTGCCAGCAGCGTTCAGACAACTAATGAAAAACTGTTTTTT.

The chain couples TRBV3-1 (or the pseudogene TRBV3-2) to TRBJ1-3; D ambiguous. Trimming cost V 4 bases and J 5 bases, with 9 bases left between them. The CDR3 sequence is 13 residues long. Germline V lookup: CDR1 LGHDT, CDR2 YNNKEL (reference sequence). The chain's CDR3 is CASSLSRRNTIYF. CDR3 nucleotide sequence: TGTGCCAGCAGCCTTTCCAGGAGAAACACCATATATTTT.

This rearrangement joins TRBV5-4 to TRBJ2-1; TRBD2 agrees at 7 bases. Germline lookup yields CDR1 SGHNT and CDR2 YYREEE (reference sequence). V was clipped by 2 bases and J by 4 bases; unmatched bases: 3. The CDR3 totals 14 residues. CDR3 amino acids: CASSFAGDYNEQFF. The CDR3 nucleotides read TGTGCCAGCAGCTTTGCGGGAGATTACAATGAGCAGTTCTTC.

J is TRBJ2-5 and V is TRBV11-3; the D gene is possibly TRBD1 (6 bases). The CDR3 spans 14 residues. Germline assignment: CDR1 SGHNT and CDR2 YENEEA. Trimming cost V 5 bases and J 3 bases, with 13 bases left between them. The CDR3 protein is CASSPGQPEETQYF. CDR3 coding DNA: TGTGCCAGCAGCCCAGGACAGCCGGAAGAGACCCAGTACTTC. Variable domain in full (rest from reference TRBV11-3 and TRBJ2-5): EAGVVQSPRYKIIEKKQPVAFWCNPISGHNTLYWYLQNLGQGPELLIRYENEEAVDDSQLPKDRFSAERLKGVDSTLKIQPAELGDSAVYLCASSPGQPEETQYFGPGTRLLVL.

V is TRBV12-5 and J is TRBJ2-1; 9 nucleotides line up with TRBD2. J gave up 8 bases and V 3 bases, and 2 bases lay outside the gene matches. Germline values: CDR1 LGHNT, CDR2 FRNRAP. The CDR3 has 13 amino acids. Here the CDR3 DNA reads TGTGCTAGTGGTTTAGCGGGAGGATATGAGCAGTTCTTC. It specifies CASGLAGGYEQFF. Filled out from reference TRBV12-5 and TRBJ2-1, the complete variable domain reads DARVTQTPRHKVTEMGQEVTMRCQPILGHNTVFWYRQTMMQGLELLAYFRNRAPLDDSGMPKDRFSAEMPDATLATLKIQPSEPRDSAVYFCASGLAGGYEQFFGPGTRLTVL.

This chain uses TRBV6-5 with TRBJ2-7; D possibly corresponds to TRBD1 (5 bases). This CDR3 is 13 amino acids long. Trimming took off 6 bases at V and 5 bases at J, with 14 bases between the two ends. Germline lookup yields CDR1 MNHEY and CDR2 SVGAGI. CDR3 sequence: CASRGQGIHEQYF. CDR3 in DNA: TGTGCCAGCAGGGGGCAGGGCATACACGAGCAGTACTTC.

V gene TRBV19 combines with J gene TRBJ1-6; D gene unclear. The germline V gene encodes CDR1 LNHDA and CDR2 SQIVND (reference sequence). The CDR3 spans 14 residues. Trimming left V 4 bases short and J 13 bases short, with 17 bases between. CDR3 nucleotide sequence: TGTGCCAGTAGTAAGACCGTACTAGAAGCGCCCCTCCACTTT. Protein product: CASSKTVLEAPLHF.

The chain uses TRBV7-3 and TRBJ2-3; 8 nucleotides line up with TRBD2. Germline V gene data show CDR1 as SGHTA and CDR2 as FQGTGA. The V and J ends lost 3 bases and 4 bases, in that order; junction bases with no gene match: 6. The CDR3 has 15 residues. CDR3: CASSFISGTPDTQYF. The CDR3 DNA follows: TGTGCCAGCAGCTTTATTAGCGGGACGCCAGATACGCAGTATTTT.

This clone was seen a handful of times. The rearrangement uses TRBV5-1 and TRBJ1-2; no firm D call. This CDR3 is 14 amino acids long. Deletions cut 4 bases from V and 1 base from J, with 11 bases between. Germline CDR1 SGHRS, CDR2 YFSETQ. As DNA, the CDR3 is TGCGCCAGCAGCATCAACTCCGGTAACTATGGCTACACCTTC. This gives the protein CASSINSGNYGYTF.